This TCR beta chain emerged from a study of cytomegalovirus exposure and HLA in healthy donors. Study results and caveats: In the analysis, some V segments, TRBV6-2 and TRBV6-3 included, were excluded as indistinguishable. Accurate HLA-A and HLA-B prediction from TCR beta sequences was reported for most subjects. CMV serostatus alone was available as immune exposure information. Prior analysis indicated that the majority of TCR beta V segments exhibited productivity approximately 87% or approximately 30% of the time.

Germline V CDR1 and CDR2: MDHEN, SYDVKM. There are 14 residues in the CDR3. After removal of 8 bases from V and 4 bases from J, the junction contained 7 bases not matched to a gene. PCR involved 60 Vbeta and 13 Jbeta primers. Clones were sequenced by immunoSEQ multiplex PCR, and TCRdb holds only the in-frame ones, with some missing. The repertoire holds about 150,000 clones, 76% seen once, with under 2% in the top ten. Concerning this clone itself: Its specificity is unknown.

This TCR derives from a woman aged 35 to 49 in good health and CMV-seronegative. The chain couples TRBV28 to TRBJ2-2; TRBD1 aligns across 7 bases. Sample: PBMCs. CDR3 DNA sequence: TGTGCCAGCTCCGGGACAGCGACCACCGGGGAGCTGTTTTTT. Encoded protein: CASSGTATTGELFF.